These 3 T cell receptor beta chains were all obtained from the same sample, sequenced in a study of T-cell reconstitution after alpha-beta-depleted transplantation in children. Preparation of the TCRbeta library used unique molecular identifiers. TCRdb redid the calling of the PCR reads with MiXCR, one entry per CDR3 protein. The sample records approximately 800,000 distinct CDR3 sequences, around 17% being singletons. The input for sequencing was PBMCs, mostly from graft donor cells, taken 360 days after TCRalphabeta/CD19-depleted stem cell transplant. These receptors were collected from a male patient younger than 18 who had a stem cell transplant for acute lymphoblastic leukemia, so the T cells may come from the graft donor.

This clonotype was observed a handful of times. The J gene is TRBJ2-5, the V gene TRBV10-3; D is ambiguous. This CDR3 contains 12 residues. Germline CDR1 ENHRY, CDR2 SYGVKD. Trimming stripped 3 bases from V and 7 bases from J, with 9 bases between. CDR3 protein: CAISDQKGTQYF. For the CDR3, the DNA is TGTGCCATCAGTGATCAAAAGGGGACCCAGTACTTC.

This clonotype was counted at least ten times. The germline gene is not matched at one end of the junction; a read error may be the cause. J is TRBJ2-7 and V is TRBV28, with a weak D call TRBD2 (5 bases). The CDR3 extends over 12 amino acids. Germline V gene sequence: CDR1 MDHEN, CDR2 SYDVKM. As DNA, the CDR3 is TGTGCCAGCAGTTTAAGAGTCAGCGGCCATGTGTTC. Amino acid sequence: CASSLRVSGHVF.

This clonotype has at least ten counts. This chain joins TRBV27 and TRBJ2-2; unclear D gene. Germline V gene lookup returns CDR1 MNHEY and CDR2 SMNVEV (reference sequence). The CDR3 has 13 residues. The V end was cut by 2 bases, the J end by 3 bases, with 4 bases between. CDR3 DNA sequence: TGTGCCAGCAGTTTAGAGTACACCGGGGAGCTGTTTTTT. Translating gives CASSLEYTGELFF.